The T cell receptor beta chain described here comes from a study of blood T cells in healthy people across ages. With a J-beta primer mix and a sample-barcoded 5' primer, a second PCR ran roughly 6 to 12 cycles. TCRdb independently ran MiXCR on the 5' RACE reads; one entry per CDR3 protein. The table lists roughly 1.5 million distinct CDR3 sequences, approximately 42% of them singletons, with about 3.8% in the top ten. There are 12 residues in the CDR3. Germline V lookup: CDR1 SGHVS, CDR2 FQNEAQ. V lost 5 bases to trimming and J lost 11 bases; unmatched junction nucleotides: 8. The chain combines TRBV7-8 with TRBJ2-7, with 8 bases that match TRBD1. Sequencing was carried out using blood. This clonotype was sampled from a woman between 18 and 29 years old in good health. CDR3 in DNA: TGTGCCAGCAGCCAGGACAGGGCGGCGGAGTACTTC. Translated, it gives CASSQDRAAEYF.